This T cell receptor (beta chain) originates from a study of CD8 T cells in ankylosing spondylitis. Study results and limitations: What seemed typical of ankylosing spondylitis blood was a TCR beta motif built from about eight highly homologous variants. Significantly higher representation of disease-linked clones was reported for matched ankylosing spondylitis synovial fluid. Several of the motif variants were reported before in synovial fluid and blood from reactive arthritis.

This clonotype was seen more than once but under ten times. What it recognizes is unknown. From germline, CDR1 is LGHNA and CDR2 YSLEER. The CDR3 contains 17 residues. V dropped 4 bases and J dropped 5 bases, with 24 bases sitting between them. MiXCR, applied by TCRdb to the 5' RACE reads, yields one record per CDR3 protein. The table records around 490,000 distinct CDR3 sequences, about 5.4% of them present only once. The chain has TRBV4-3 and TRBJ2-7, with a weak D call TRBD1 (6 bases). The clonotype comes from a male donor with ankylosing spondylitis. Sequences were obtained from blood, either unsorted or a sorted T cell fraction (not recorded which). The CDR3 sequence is CASSRRGQGLPFDEQYF. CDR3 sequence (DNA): TGCGCCAGCAGCCGAAGGGGCCAGGGGCTGCCATTCGACGAGCAGTACTTC.